The TCR beta chain described here comes from a study of cytomegalovirus exposure and HLA in healthy donors (dated by TCRdb to the late 2010s). Study-wide context: An earlier analysis of 587 of the donors reported about 300 Gb of sequence data and 100 million to 120 million unique TCR beta sequences obtained from around 190 million T cells. An early release covering approximately 600 HLA-typed donors comprised roughly 300 gigabases of sequencing data and around 86 million unique TCR sequences. The genetic ancestry cluster associated with self-reported Caucasian donors included over 80% of the roughly 390 genotyped donors. The study aimed to test whether signatures of past pathogen exposure could be identified by cataloging public T cell receptors. The study used immunosequencing to profile the T cell repertoires of more than 650 subjects and linked those repertoires to cytomegalovirus serostatus. Besides the first cohort of 666 subjects, a separate validation cohort made up of roughly 130 different subjects was used. High-throughput TCR immunosequencing, statistical association of individual TCRs with disease status, and machine learning were combined to predict cytomegalovirus infection status. A later analysis re-examined previously published TCR beta repertoires from about 670 donors and added high-resolution HLA genotyping to investigate patterns of TCR occurrence. The later analysis used no new phenotypic data to find candidate immune exposures, relying instead on TCR beta sequences and their occurrence across donors. In an earlier analysis of 587 of the donors, high-throughput TCR beta sequencing was used to judge whether each TCR beta V gene segment behaved as functional or pseudogenic. Donor age, sex, ethnicity and CMV serostatus were compiled alongside the repertoire data. A later genetic analysis took genome-wide SNP genotypes for about 55% of the roughly 700 donors and used that subset as a discovery cohort. Every discovery cohort repertoire had been produced on one sequencing platform. Both class I and class II loci were covered by HLA typing, at four-digit resolution. The number of donors typed differed by locus, with about 629-640 for A, B, C, DRB1 and DQB1, 522 for DQA1, 600 to 610 for DPA1, and around 460 for DPB1. Four or five DR-DQ haplotypes were handled as single units for association and clustering, since linkage in the cohort was strong. Among almost 400 genotyped donors of the cohort, an average of approximately 250,000 unique TCR beta nucleotide sequences were sequenced per donor, roughly a sixth of them non-productive. The investigation overall reported the following: Only TCR beta chains were sequenced in this cohort, and the absence of alpha or paired-chain data limited detectable features. In a later analysis, HLA-associated TCR beta chains showed more clonal expansion and lower generation probabilities than non-associated chains that were equally common. When HLA alleles, especially DR and DQ, strongly co-occurred, attributing TCR associations to individual alleles was difficult. In an earlier analysis of under 600 of the donors, most TCR beta V segments were observed in productive rearrangements about 87% or about 30% of the time, broadly matching IMGT annotations. The classifier was reported to diagnose cytomegalovirus status with high specificity and sensitivity in both the original and validation cohorts. A cluster of highly shared sequence variants was judged likely to represent a technical artifact of the sequencing pipeline. A later analysis reported that several top co-occurrence clusters appeared linked to parvovirus B19, influenza, CMV and Epstein-Barr virus. Sequencing depth was assumed to be roughly uniform across donors in the presence/absence analyses, though that assumption may not hold. In the study, around 150 TCR beta chains were listed as associated with cytomegalovirus. Most TCR sequences were observed very rarely across donors, whereas some public TCRs were present in many individuals. It was suggested by the authors that the approach could potentially be generalized to other disease states and immunological phenotypes. Specific HLA alleles were associated with 15,000 to 20,000 TCR beta sequences at a false discovery rate of 0.05 in a later analysis. Correlated functional status among segregating V segments might reflect linkage disequilibrium, but an unknown experimental factor could not be ruled out. Roughly 15 rarely observed V segments, including chromosome 9 orphons, were excluded from the earlier analysis of several hundred of the donors because counts were too low. A further reported finding was that TCR beta sequences accurately predicted the HLA-A and HLA-B alleles for most subjects in the first cohort. Some IMGT-functional V segments, including TRBV6-2 and TRBV6-3, could not be distinguished by the 87-base-pair reads and were therefore excluded. In a later genetic analysis, a missense DCLRE1C variant was associated with V-gene and J-gene trimming of TCR beta chains, and the association was replicated in an independent cohort. HLA typing was unavailable for some donors at each locus, so association tests used only the typed subset. For the cohort, immune exposure information was limited to CMV serostatus. According to a later genetic analysis, donors in an Asian-associated ancestry cluster had fewer N-insertions in productive TCRs than the roughly 700-donor mean. In a later analysis, most CMV-associated TCR beta chains were found to appear HLA-restricted, with HLA associations seemingly driven largely by CMV exposure. In vitro tests confirmed that three of the cytomegalovirus-associated TCR beta chains recognize cytomegalovirus antigens. A later analysis found that TCR association rates varied across HLA loci, with DRB1 alleles showing the most associated TCRs and HLA-C alleles the fewest.

As for this clone: Its antigen has not been determined. Base qualities are not provided; no much larger clone lies one nucleotide away.

The cohort was made up of about 610 healthy bone marrow donors. Cohort members were all nominally healthy when sampled, although unrecorded immune exposures were likely present. The donor tested CMV seropositive, placing the donor among the roughly 300 seropositive members of the cohort. Each donor provided a peripheral blood sample, and peripheral blood mononuclear cells were used for TCR beta sequencing. Genomic DNA was extracted from the blood cell samples with the Qiagen DNeasy Blood Extraction Kit. Library preparation used the immunoSEQ multiplex PCR assay. For the multiplex PCR, a mixture combining 60 forward primers for TCR Vbeta segments and 13 reverse primers for TCR Jbeta segments was used. A multiplex PCR assay on genomic DNA amplified the CDR3 region of rearranged TCR beta genes. Amplified TCR beta libraries were sequenced as 87-base-pair reads on the Illumina HiSeq System. The authors processed their data as follows. A later analysis counted about 82 million unique TCR beta chains across the 550 to 750 repertoires, and around 9.9 million of these chains were shared by at least two donors. Raw reads were error-corrected and collapsed into unique sequences with a nearest-neighbor algorithm that merged closely related sequences to remove PCR and sequencing errors. Alignment of CDR3 sequences to IMGT reference sequences was used to assign V, D and J gene segments. For a sequence to be retained, a match of at least six nucleotides to both a V gene segment and a J gene segment was required. Rearrangements were classified as productive when the CDR3 lacked stop codons and remained in frame with V and J, and all other rearrangements were classified as non-productive. Following IMGT convention, CDR3 was defined as the stretch from the second conserved V-encoded cysteine to the conserved J-encoded phenylalanine. Sequences without an unambiguous match to a single V gene segment were excluded from the earlier analysis of about 630 of the donors. In an earlier analysis of 500 to 750 of the donors, V segments were called functional above 56.7% productive rearrangements and were called segregating when the between-donor standard deviation exceeded 5%. A statistical classification framework was built for diagnosing cytomegalovirus status from the catalog of TCR beta chain sequences. V and J gene assignment, in a later analysis, came from comparing TCR nucleotide sequences with IMGT/GENE-DB human TR gene sequences. Using the TCRdist pipeline, a later analysis assigned CDR3 sequences along with most-parsimonious VDJ recombination scenarios. In a later analysis, every TCR beta chain was defined by the combination of its CDR3 amino acid sequence and its V-gene family, and reads without a unique V-gene family were dropped. As a way to deal with suspected cross-contamination and a sequencing artifact, a later analysis dropped over 550 nucleotide sequences that were highly shared and had low generation probability. In a later analysis, a clonal expansion index for each public chain was calculated from normalized within-repertoire ranks of inferred template counts. In a later analysis, generation probabilities were computed with a VDJ recombination model fitted to out-of-frame rearrangements, and the resulting probabilities were checked against IGoR. A later analysis scored TCR-TCR, TCR-HLA and TCR-CMV co-occurrence with hypergeometric tests, applying a repertoire-size bias correction to TCR pairs. To estimate false discovery rates, a later analysis permuted the HLA or CMV assignments 20 times. In a later analysis, co-occurring TCRs were grouped with DBSCAN, and TCRdist sequence similarity was added when clustering was performed within HLA-allele-positive subsets. Repertoires with fewer than 30,000 or more than 120,000 public chains were left out of co-occurrence clustering, as were about five repertoires with anomalous nucleotide sharing. The table comes from immuneACCESS by way of TCRdb, which keeps in-frame sequences with V and J called. Part of the clones is missing from these tables; in studies checked, under half for an unresolved V gene and the rest for unknown reasons. The V and J calls and clone size are taken from that table; D and trimming were inferred from the DNA. Recorded for this sample are about 120,000 clones; roughly 82% of them occurred a single time. The ten largest clonotypes hold about 2.8% of the sample.

CDR1 is given as SEHNR and CDR2 as FQNEAQ, both from the germline V gene (reference sequence). The CDR3 goes from the cysteine to the phenylalanine over 12 residues. The read is trimmed to its CDR3 DNA, 36 bases read in frame from base 1. This clonotype was obtained from a woman in her thirties or forties in good health and CMV-seropositive. The specimen sequenced was PBMCs. The rearranged chain carries TRBV7-9 and TRBJ2-7; tentative D gene TRBD2, with 6 bases matching. The CDR3 has the sequence CSTLGGRYEQYF. The DNA sequence is TGTTCCACTCTGGGGGGTAGGTACGAGCAGTACTTC.